The rows below give T cell receptor beta chains drawn from one sample of a study of blood T cells in healthy people across ages. TCRdb itself ran the 5' RACE reads through MiXCR, one entry per CDR3 protein. The top ten hold 0.65% to 0.95% of the sample, which has some 1,000,000 distinct CDR3 sequences, under 30% seen once. These sequences were also reported in another study, on T cells of mothers and their children.

The sequencing input was blood. These receptors all stem from a girl aged 2-10 years in good health. Each CDR3 is given with its conserved first and last residue. Each record gives: clone size, V gene, D gene, J gene, CDR3 DNA, CDR3 protein. A D gene is named only where the DNA matches it firmly. Part of the rows lack a size; the others show once, few, many or a class for expanded clones.

clone_size: few; v_call: TRBV7-9; d_call: TRBD1; j_call: TRBJ1-4; cdr3_nt: TGTGCCAGCAGCTCGACAGGGGGCTATGAAAAACTGTTTTTT; cdr3_aa: CASSSTGGYEKLFF
clone_size: few; v_call: TRBV12-5; d_call: .; j_call: TRBJ2-5; cdr3_nt: TGTGCTTCTACCCCAAATACAGGGTCAGTCTACGGAGAGACCCAGTACTTC; cdr3_aa: CASTPNTGSVYGETQYF
clone_size: .; v_call: TRBV18; d_call: TRBD2; j_call: TRBJ2-4; cdr3_nt: TGTGCCAGCTCACATACCAGCGGGGGTATAGACAAAAACATTCAGTACTTC; cdr3_aa: CASSHTSGGIDKNIQYF
clone_size: .; v_call: TRBV10-3; d_call: .; j_call: TRBJ1-4; cdr3_nt: TGTGCCATCAGTGAGGCGTGGGGAGATGAAAAACTGTTTTTT; cdr3_aa: CAISEAWGDEKLFF
clone_size: few; v_call: TRBV5-5; d_call: .; j_call: TRBJ1-6; cdr3_nt: TGTGCCAGCAGCTTGGCTACGAATTCACCCCTCCACTTT; cdr3_aa: CASSLATNSPLHF
clone_size: .; v_call: TRBV20-1; d_call: TRBD2; j_call: TRBJ2-3; cdr3_nt: TGCAGTGCTAGAGATCTAAGCGGGAGCGCAGATACGCAGTATTTT; cdr3_aa: CSARDLSGSADTQYF
clone_size: .; v_call: TRBV4-1; d_call: .; j_call: TRBJ2-5; cdr3_nt: TGCGCCAGCAGCCAAGTTTTCCTAGAGACCCAGTACTTC; cdr3_aa: CASSQVFLETQYF
clone_size: .; v_call: TRBV7-2; d_call: .; j_call: TRBJ2-7; cdr3_nt: TGTGCCAGCAGCTTTAGCGGCCCCGACAGCTCCTACGAGCAGTACTTC; cdr3_aa: CASSFSGPDSSYEQYF
clone_size: few; v_call: TRBV28; d_call: .; j_call: TRBJ2-1; cdr3_nt: TGTGCCAGCTTCGGTTTTCCGGATGAGCAGTTCTTC; cdr3_aa: CASFGFPDEQFF
clone_size: .; v_call: TRBV12-3/TRBV12-4; d_call: TRBD2; j_call: TRBJ2-3; cdr3_nt: TGTGCCAGCAGTTTTGGAGCGGGAGGGAGTACAGATACGCAGTATTTT; cdr3_aa: CASSFGAGGSTDTQYF
clone_size: .; v_call: TRBV6-2/TRBV6-3; d_call: .; j_call: TRBJ2-7; cdr3_nt: TGTGCCAGCAGTTACTCATGGGTCTACGAGCAGTACTTC; cdr3_aa: CASSYSWVYEQYF
clone_size: .; v_call: TRBV12-3/TRBV12-4; d_call: .; j_call: TRBJ1-3; cdr3_nt: TGTGCCGTCGGAGGGGGAAGCACCATATATTTT; cdr3_aa: CAVGGGSTIYF
clone_size: .; v_call: TRBV6-5; d_call: .; j_call: TRBJ2-6; cdr3_nt: TGTGCCAGCAGTTACTTTGGGACACGCAGCTCTGGGGCCAACGTCCTGACTTTC; cdr3_aa: CASSYFGTRSSGANVLTF
clone_size: .; v_call: TRBV12-5; d_call: TRBD1; j_call: TRBJ2-1; cdr3_nt: TGTGCTAGTGGTTTGACAGGGGGACACAATGAGCAGTTCTTC; cdr3_aa: CASGLTGGHNEQFF
clone_size: .; v_call: TRBV28; d_call: .; j_call: TRBJ2-1; cdr3_nt: TGTGCCAGCAGTTTGGGTCTGGGCAGGGGTAAGGATGAGCAGTTCTTC; cdr3_aa: CASSLGLGRGKDEQFF
clone_size: few; v_call: TRBV29-1; d_call: TRBD2; j_call: TRBJ2-3; cdr3_nt: TGCAGCGTTGGCTTTGGGACTAGGAGGGATACGCAGTATTTT; cdr3_aa: CSVGFGTRRDTQYF
clone_size: few; v_call: TRBV7-3; d_call: TRBD2; j_call: TRBJ2-1; cdr3_nt: TGTGCCAGCAGCTTATTAGGCCTAGCGGGACAGCGAGGTTACAATGAGCAGTTCTTC; cdr3_aa: CASSLLGLAGQRGYNEQFF
clone_size: few; v_call: TRBV11-3; d_call: .; j_call: TRBJ2-1; cdr3_nt: TGTGCCAGCAGCTTAAGGTTGGACACAAACAATGAGCAGTTCTTC; cdr3_aa: CASSLRLDTNNEQFF
clone_size: .; v_call: TRBV20-1; d_call: .; j_call: TRBJ2-7; cdr3_nt: TGCAGTGCGTCGGAGGGGGGGTTAGTGGGGTACGAGCAGTACTTC; cdr3_aa: CSASEGGLVGYEQYF
clone_size: .; v_call: TRBV4-3; d_call: .; j_call: TRBJ1-4; cdr3_nt: TGCGCCAGCAGCCAAGATCGGAAGGGCTACGAAAAACTGTTTTTT; cdr3_aa: CASSQDRKGYEKLFF
clone_size: .; v_call: TRBV7-9; d_call: .; j_call: TRBJ2-5; cdr3_nt: TGTGCCAGCAGCTTAGCGCGGACAGCAGAAGAGACCCAGTACTTC; cdr3_aa: CASSLARTAEETQYF